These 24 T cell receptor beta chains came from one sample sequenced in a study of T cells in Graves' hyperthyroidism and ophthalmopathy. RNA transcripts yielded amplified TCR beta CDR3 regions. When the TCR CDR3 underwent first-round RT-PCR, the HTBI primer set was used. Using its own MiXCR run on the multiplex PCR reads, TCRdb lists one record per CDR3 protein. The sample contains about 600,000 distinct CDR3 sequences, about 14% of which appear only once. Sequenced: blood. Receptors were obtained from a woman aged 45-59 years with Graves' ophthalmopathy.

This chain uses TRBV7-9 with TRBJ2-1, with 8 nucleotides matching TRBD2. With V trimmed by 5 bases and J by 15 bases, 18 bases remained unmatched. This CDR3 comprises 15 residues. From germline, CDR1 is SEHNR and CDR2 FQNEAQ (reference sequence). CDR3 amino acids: CASSPTWTSRSVPFF. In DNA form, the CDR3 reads TGTGCCAGCAGCCCGACCTGGACTAGCCGAAGCGTTCCGTTCTTC.

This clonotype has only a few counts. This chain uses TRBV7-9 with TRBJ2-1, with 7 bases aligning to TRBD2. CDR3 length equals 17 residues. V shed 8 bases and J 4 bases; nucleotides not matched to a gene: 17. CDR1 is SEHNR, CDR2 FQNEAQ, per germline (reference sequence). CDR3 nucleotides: TGTGCCAGCGTATCTGACCTCGGGAGGTGGGTATACAATGAGCAGTTCTTC. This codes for CASVSDLGRWVYNEQFF.

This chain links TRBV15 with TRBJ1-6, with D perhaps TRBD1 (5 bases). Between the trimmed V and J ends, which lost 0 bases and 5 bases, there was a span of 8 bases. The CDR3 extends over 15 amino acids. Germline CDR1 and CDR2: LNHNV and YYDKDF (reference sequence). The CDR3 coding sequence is TGTGCCACCAGCAGAGATCGGGGCGATAATTCACCCCTCCACTTT. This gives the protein CATSRDRGDNSPLHF.

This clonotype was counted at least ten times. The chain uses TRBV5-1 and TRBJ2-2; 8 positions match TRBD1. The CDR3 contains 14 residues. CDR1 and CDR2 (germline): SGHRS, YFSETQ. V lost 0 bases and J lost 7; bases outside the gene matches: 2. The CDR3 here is CASSLDRGFGELFF. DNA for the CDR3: TGCGCCAGCAGCTTGGACAGGGGGTTCGGGGAGCTGTTTTTT.

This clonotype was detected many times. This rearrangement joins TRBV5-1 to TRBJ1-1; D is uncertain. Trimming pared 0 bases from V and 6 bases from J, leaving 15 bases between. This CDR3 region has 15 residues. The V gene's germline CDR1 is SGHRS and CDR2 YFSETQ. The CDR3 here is CASSLAGLQSAEAFF. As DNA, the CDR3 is TGCGCCAGCAGCTTGGCCGGTCTTCAAAGCGCTGAAGCTTTCTTT.

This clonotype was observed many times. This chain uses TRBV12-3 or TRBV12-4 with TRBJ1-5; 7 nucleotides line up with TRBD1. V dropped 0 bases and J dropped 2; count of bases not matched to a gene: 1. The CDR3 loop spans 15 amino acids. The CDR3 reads CASSLAGGGNQPQHF. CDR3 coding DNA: TGTGCCAGCAGTTTAGCAGGGGGCGGCAATCAGCCCCAGCATTTT.

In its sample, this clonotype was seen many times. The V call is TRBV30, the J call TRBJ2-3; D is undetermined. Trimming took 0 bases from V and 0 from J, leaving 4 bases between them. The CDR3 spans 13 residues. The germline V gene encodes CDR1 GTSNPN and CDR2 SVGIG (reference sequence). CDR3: CAWSVSSTDTQYF. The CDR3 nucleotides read TGTGCCTGGAGTGTATCTAGCACAGATACGCAGTATTTT.

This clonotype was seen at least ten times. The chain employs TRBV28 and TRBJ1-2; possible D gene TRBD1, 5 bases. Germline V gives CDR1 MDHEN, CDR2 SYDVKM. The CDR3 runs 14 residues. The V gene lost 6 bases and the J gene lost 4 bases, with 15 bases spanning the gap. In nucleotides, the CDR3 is TGTGCCAGCAGCTTGGGGGAAAGGAGCTATGGCTACACCTTC. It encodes CASSLGERSYGYTF.

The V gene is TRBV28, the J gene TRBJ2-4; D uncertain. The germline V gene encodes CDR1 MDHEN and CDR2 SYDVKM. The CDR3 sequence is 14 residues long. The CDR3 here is CSSGMELAKNIQYF. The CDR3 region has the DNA TGTAGTTCCGGAATGGAACTAGCCAAAAACATTCAGTACTTC.

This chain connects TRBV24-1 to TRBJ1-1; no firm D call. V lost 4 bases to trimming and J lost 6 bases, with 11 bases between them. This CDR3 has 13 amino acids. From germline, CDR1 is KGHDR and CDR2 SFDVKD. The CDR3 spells CATSDTTKSEAFF. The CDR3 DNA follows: TGTGCCACCAGTGACACCACGAAATCTGAAGCTTTCTTT.

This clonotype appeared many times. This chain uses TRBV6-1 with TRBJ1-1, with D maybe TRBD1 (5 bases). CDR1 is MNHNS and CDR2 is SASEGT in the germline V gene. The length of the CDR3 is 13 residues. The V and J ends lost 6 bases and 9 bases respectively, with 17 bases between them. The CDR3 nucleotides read TGTGCCAGCAGGGATGGGGGGAATGGGAAAGCTTTCTTT. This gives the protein CASRDGGNGKAFF.

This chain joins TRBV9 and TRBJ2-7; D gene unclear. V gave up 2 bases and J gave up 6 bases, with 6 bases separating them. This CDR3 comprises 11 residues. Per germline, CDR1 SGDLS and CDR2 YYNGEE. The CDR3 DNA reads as TGTGCCAGCAGCGTGGTGAGCGAGCAGTACTTC. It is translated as CASSVVSEQYF. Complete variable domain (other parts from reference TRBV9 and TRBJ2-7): DSGVTQTPKHLITATGQRVTLRCSPRSGDLSVYWYQQSLDQGLQFLIQYYNGEERAKGNILERFSAQQFPDLHSELNLSSLELGDSALYFCASSVVSEQYFGPGTRLTVT.

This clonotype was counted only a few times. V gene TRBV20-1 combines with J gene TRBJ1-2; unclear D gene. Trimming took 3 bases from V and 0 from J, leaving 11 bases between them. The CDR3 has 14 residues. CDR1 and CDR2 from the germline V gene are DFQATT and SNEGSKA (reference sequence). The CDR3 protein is CSAREARPNYGYTF. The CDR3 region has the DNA TGCAGTGCTAGGGAGGCGCGCCCTAACTATGGCTACACCTTC.

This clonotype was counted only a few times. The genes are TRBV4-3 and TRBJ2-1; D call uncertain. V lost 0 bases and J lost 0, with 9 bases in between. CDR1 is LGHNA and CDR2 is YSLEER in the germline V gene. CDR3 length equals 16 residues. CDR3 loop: CASSQDPGFSYNEQFF. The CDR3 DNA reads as TGCGCCAGCAGCCAAGATCCCGGGTTCTCCTACAATGAGCAGTTCTTC.

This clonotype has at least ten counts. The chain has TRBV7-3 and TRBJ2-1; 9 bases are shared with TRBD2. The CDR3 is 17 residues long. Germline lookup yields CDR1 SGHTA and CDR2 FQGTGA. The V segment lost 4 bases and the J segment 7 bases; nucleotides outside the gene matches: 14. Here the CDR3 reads CASSSQAASSGNNEQFF. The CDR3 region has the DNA TGTGCCAGCAGCTCCCAGGCGGCGTCTAGCGGGAATAATGAGCAGTTCTTC.

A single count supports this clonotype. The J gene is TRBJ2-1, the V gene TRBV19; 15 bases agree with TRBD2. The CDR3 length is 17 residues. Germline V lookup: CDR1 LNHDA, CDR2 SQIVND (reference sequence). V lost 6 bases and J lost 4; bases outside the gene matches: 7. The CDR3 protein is CASSRGLAGGGYNEQFF. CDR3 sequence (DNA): TGTGCCAGTAGCAGGGGACTAGCGGGAGGTGGGTACAATGAGCAGTTCTTC.

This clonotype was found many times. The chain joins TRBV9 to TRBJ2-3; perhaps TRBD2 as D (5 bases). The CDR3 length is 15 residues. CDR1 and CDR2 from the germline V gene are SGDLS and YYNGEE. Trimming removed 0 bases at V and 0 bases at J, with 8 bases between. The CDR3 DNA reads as TGTGCCAGCAGCGTAGTAGCGTGGAGCACAGATACGCAGTATTTT. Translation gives CASSVVAWSTDTQYF.

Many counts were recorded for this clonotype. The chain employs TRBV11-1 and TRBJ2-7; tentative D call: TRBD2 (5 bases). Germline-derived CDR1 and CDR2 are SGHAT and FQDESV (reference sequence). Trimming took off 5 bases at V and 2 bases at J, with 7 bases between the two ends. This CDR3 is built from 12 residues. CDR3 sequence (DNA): TGTGCCAGCAGCGGGCGGGCCTACGAGCAGTACTTC. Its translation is CASSGRAYEQYF.

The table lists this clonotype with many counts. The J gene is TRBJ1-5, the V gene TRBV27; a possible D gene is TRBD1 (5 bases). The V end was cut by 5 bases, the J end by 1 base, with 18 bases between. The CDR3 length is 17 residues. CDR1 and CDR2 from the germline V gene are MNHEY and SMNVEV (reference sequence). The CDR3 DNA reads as TGTGCCAGCAGTCCCCTCCGGGGCCCGGGGAGCAATCAGCCCCAGCATTTT. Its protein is CASSPLRGPGSNQPQHF.

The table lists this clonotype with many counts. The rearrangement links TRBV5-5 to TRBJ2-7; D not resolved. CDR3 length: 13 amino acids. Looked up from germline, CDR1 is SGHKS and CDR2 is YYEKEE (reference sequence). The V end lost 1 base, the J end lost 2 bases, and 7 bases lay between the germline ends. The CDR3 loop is CASSLRSPYEQYF. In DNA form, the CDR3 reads TGTGCCAGCAGCTTGCGATCCCCCTACGAGCAGTACTTC.

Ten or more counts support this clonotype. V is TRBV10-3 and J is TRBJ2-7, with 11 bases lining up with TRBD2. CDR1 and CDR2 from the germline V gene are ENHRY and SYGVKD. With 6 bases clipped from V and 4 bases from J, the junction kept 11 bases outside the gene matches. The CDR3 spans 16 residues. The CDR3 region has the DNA TGTGCCATCAGGACTAGCGGGACCGAATTAACTTACGAGCAGTACTTC. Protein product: CAIRTSGTELTYEQYF.

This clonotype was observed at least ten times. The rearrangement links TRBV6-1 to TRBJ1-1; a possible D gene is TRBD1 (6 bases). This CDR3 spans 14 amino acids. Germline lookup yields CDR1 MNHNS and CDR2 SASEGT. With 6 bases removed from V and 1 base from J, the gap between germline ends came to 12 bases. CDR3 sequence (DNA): TGTGCCAGCAGAGTGGGGGCGGGGAACACTGAAGCTTTCTTT. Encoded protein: CASRVGAGNTEAFF.

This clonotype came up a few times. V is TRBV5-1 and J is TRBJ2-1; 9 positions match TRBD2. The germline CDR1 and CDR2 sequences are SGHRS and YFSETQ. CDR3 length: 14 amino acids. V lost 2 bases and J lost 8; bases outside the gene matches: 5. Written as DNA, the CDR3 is TGCGCCAGCAGCTTATTAGCGGGAGCTGATGAGCAGTTCTTC. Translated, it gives CASSLLAGADEQFF.

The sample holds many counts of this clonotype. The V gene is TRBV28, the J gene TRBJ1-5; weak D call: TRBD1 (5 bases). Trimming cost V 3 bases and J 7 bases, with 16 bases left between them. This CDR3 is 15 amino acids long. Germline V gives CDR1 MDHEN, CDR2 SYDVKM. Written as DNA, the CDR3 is TGTGCCAGCAGTTTTGCGGTAGGGGCTTACCAGCCCCAGCATTTT. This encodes CASSFAVGAYQPQHF.